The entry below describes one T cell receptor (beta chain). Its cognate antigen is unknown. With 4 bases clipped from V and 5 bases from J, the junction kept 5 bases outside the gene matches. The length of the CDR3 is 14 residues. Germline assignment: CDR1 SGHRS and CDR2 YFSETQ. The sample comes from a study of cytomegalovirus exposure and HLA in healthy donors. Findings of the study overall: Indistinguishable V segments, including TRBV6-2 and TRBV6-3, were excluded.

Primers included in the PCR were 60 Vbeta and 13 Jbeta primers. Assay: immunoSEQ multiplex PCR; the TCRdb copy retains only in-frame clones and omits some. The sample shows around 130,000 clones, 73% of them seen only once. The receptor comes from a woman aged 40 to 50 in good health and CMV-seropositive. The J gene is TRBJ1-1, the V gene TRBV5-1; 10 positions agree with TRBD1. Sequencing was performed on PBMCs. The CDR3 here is CASSRDRGGTEAFF. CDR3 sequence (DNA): TGCGCCAGCAGCCGGGACAGGGGAGGGACTGAAGCTTTCTTT. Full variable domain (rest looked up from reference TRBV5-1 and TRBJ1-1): KAGVTQTPRYLIKTRGQQVTLSCSPISGHRSVSWYQQTPGQGLQFLFEYFSETQRNKGNFPGRFSGRQFSNSRSEMNVSTLELGDSALYLCASSRDRGGTEAFFGQGTRLTVV.